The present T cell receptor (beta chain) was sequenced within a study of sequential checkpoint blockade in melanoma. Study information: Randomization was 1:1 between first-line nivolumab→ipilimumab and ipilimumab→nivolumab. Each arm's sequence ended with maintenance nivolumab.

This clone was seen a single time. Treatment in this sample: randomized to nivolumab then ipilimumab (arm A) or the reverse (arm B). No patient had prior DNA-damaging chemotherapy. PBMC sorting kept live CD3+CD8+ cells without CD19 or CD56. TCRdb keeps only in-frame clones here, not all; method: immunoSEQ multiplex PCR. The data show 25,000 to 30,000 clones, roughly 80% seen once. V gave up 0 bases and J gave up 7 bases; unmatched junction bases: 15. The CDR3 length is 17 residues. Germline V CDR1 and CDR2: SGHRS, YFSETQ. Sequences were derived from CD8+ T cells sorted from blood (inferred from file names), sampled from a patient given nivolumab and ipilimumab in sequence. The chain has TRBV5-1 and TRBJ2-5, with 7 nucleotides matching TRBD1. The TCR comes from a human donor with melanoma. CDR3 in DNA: TGCGCCAGCAGCTTGGCCTTGGGGAACAGGGGAGCGGCGACCCAGTACTTC. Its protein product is CASSLALGNRGAATQYF.